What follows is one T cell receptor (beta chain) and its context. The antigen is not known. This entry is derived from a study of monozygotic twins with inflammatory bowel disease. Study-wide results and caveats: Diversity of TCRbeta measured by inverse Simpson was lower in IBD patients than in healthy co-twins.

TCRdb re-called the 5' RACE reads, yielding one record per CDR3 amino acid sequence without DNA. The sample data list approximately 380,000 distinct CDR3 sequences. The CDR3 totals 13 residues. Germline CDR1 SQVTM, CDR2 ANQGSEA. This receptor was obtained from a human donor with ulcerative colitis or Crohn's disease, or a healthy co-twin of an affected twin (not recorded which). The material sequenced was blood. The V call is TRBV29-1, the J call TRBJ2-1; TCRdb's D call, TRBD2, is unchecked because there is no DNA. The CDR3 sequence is CSVLAGGRNEQFF.